This T cell receptor (beta chain) was recovered during a study of technical replicates of blood from a handful of donors. This clone was found once. Data came from immunoSEQ multiplex PCR; TCRdb stores just in-frame clones and leaves some out. The table shows some 50,000 clones, with roughly 92% occurring only once. Trimming removed 0 bases from V and 5 bases from J, with 16 bases in between. CDR1 is SQVTM and CDR2 is ANQGSEA in the germline V gene. CDR3 size: 15 residues. This TCR came from a human donor in good health. The source material was T cells isolated from PBMCs. V is TRBV29-1 and J is TRBJ1-2; TRBD1 is a possible D gene (5 bases). The DNA of the CDR3 is TGCAGCGTTGAAGATTCCAGAACAGGCCCTTATGGCTACACCTTC. It codes for CSVEDSRTGPYGYTF.